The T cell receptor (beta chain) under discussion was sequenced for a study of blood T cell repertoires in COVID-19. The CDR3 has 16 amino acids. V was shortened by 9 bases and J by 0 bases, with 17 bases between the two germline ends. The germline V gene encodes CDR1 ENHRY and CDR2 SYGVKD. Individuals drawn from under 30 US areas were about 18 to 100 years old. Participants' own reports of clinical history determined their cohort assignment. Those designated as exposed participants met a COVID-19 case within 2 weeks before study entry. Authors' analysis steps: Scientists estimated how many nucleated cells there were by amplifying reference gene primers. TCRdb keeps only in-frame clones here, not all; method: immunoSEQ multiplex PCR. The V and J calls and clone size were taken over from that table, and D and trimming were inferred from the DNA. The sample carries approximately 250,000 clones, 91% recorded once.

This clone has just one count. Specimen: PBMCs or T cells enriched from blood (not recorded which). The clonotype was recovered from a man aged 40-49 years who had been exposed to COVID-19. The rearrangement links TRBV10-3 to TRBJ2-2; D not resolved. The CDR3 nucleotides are TGTGCCATTGGCGACGGAGCTTTTCCGAACACCGGGGAGCTGTTTTTT. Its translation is CAIGDGAFPNTGELFF.